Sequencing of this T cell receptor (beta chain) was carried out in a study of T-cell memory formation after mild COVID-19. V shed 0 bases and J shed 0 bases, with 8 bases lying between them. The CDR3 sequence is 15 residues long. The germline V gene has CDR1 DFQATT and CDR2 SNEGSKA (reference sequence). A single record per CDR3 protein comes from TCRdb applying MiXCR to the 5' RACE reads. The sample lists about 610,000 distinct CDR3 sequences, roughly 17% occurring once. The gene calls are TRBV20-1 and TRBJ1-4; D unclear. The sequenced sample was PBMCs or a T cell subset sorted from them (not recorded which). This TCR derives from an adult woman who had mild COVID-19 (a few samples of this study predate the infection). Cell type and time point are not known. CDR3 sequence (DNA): TGCAGTGCTAGAGATCCTCAGACAACTAATGAAAAACTGTTTTTT. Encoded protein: CSARDPQTTNEKLFF.